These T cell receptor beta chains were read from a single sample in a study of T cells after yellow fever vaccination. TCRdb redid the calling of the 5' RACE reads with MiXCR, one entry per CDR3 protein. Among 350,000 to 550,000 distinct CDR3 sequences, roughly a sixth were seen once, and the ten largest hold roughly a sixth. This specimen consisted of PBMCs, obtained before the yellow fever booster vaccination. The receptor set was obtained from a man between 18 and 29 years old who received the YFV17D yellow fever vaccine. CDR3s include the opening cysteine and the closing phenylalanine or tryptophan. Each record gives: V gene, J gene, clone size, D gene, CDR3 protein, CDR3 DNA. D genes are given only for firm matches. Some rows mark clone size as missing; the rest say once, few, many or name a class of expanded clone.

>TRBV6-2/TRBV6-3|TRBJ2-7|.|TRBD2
CASGLAGAYEQYF
TGTGCCAGCGGCCTAGCGGGGGCCTACGAGCAGTACTTC
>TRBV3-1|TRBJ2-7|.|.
CASSRNTYEQYF
TGTGCCAGCAGCCGTAACACTTACGAGCAGTACTTC
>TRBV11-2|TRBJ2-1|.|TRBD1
CASSLIGQGALDEQFF
TGTGCCAGCAGCCTCATCGGCCAGGGGGCGCTGGATGAGCAGTTCTTC
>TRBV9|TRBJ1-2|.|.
CASSETQNYGYTF
TGTGCCAGCAGCGAGACACAGAACTATGGCTACACCTTC
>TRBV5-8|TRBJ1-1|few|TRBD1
CASSVTSDRGRRMNTEAFF
TGTGCCAGCAGCGTAACATCGGACAGGGGTCGTCGCATGAACACTGAAGCTTTCTTT
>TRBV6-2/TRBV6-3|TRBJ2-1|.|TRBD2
CASSSQPQLAGGINEQFF
TGTGCCAGCAGTTCCCAACCCCAACTAGCGGGGGGTATCAATGAGCAGTTCTTC
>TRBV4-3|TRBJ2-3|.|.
CASSPQGESVDTQYF
TGCGCCAGCAGCCCCCAGGGAGAGTCGGTCGATACGCAGTATTTT
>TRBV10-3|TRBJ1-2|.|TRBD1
CAITLGQALGYTF
TGTGCCATCACCCTCGGACAGGCGCTCGGCTACACCTTC
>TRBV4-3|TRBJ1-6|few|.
CASSQGHPKSPLHF
TGCGCCAGCAGCCAGGGACACCCTAAGTCACCCCTCCACTTT
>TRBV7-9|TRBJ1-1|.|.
CASSLLSDLGTEAFF
TGTGCCAGCAGCTTATTGTCTGATTTGGGCACTGAAGCTTTCTTT
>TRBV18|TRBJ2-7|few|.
CASSPWPGSYEQYF
TGTGCCAGCTCACCATGGCCAGGGTCCTACGAGCAGTACTTC
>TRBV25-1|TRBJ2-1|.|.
CASSASWTRSSYNEQFF
TGTGCCAGCAGTGCCTCCTGGACCCGGAGCTCCTACAATGAGCAGTTCTTC
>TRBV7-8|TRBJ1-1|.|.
CASSRDRTTNTEAFF
TGTGCCAGCAGCAGAGACAGGACCACGAACACTGAAGCTTTCTTT
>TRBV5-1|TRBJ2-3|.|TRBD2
CASSVGAGGQDTQYF
TGCGCCAGCAGCGTTGGAGCGGGGGGGCAAGATACGCAGTATTTT
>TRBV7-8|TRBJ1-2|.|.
CASSPASYGYTF
TGTGCCAGCAGCCCGGCCTCATATGGCTACACCTTC
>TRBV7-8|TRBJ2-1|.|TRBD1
CASSLTGEIYNEQFF
TGTGCCAGCAGCTTAACAGGGGAGATCTACAATGAGCAGTTCTTC
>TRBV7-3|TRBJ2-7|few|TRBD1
CASSPEGQTYEQYF
TGTGCCAGCAGCCCCGAGGGACAGACCTACGAGCAGTACTTC
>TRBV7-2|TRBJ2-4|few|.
CASSLRSPRGLAKNIQYF
TGTGCCAGCAGCTTAAGGTCGCCCAGGGGACTAGCCAAAAACATTCAGTACTTC
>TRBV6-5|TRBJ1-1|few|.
CASSYRSQGNTEAFF
TGTGCCAGCAGCTATCGGAGTCAGGGTAACACTGAAGCTTTCTTT
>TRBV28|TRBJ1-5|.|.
CASRAGEVGNQPQHF
TGTGCCAGCAGAGCAGGGGAAGTGGGCAATCAGCCCCAGCATTTT
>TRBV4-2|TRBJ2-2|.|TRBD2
CASSQEGTSPGELFF
TGTGCCAGCAGCCAAGAGGGGACTAGCCCCGGGGAGCTGTTTTTT
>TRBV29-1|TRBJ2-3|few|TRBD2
CSGRARGSTDTQYF
TGCAGCGGCAGGGCGCGGGGGTCGACAGATACGCAGTATTTT
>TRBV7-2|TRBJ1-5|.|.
CTSSLVIGQPQHF
TGTACCAGCAGCTTAGTTATCGGCCAGCCCCAGCATTTT
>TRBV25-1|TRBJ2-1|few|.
CASSELGPRYNEQFF
TGTGCCAGCAGTGAACTTGGCCCGAGGTACAATGAGCAGTTCTTC
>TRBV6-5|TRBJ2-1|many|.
CASRLSGYNEQFF
TGTGCCAGCCGACTGTCGGGTTACAATGAGCAGTTCTTC
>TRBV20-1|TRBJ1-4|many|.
CSAPGVVGEKLFF
TGCAGTGCCCCAGGGGTGGTGGGTGAAAAACTGTTTTTT
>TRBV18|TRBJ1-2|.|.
CASSHLANYGYTF
TGTGCCAGCTCACACTTAGCTAACTATGGCTACACCTTC
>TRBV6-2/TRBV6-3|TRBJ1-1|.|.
CASSWLSRTEAFF
TGTGCCAGCAGTTGGCTCAGTAGGACTGAAGCTTTCTTT
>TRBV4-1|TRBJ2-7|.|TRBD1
CASSQGWTGGSYEQYF
TGCGCCAGCAGCCAAGGGTGGACAGGGGGATCCTACGAGCAGTACTTC
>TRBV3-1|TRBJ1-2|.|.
CASSLGKANYGYTF
TGTGCCAGCAGCCTCGGTAAAGCAAACTATGGCTACACCTTC
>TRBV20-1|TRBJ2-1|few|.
CSARDTRDRYNEQFF
TGCAGTGCTAGAGATACCCGGGACCGCTACAATGAGCAGTTCTTC
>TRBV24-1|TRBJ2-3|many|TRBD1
CATRGGGDTQYF
TGTGCCACCAGAGGGGGCGGAGATACGCAGTATTTT
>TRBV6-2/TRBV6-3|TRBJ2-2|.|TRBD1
CASTSTGGHVTGELFF
TGTGCCAGCACCTCGACAGGGGGCCATGTTACCGGGGAGCTGTTTTTT
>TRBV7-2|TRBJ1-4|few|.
CASSLGATNEKLFF
TGTGCCAGCAGCTTAGGTGCAACTAATGAAAAACTGTTTTTT
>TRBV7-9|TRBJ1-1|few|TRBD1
CASSSDRGREAFF
TGTGCCAGCAGCTCGGACAGGGGGCGAGAGGCTTTCTTT
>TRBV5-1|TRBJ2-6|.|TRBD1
CASSLRDRTFSGANVLTF
TGCGCCAGCAGCCTCCGGGACAGGACCTTCTCTGGGGCCAACGTCCTGACTTTC
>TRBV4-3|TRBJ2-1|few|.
CASSHGGGKEPYNEQFF
TGCGCCAGCAGCCATGGCGGGGGCAAAGAGCCTTACAATGAGCAGTTCTTC
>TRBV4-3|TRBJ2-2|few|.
CASSQVGGIDTGELFF
TGCGCCAGCAGCCAAGTGGGTGGGATAGATACCGGGGAGCTGTTTTTT
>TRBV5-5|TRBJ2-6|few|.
CASSPLSSGANVLTF
TGTGCCAGCAGCCCACTCTCCTCTGGGGCCAACGTCCTGACTTTC
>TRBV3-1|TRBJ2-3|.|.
CASSPRGSIIDTQYF
TGTGCCAGCAGCCCTCGGGGGAGCATTATTGATACGCAGTATTTT
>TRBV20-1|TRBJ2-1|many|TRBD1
CSAPGTGINEQFF
TGCAGTGCTCCCGGGACAGGGATTAATGAGCAGTTCTTC
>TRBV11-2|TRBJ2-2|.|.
CASSYSWDTGEVFF
TGTGCCAGCAGCTATAGTTGGGATACCGGGGAGGTGTTTTTT
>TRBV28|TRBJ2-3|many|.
CASSLWADTQYF
TGTGCCAGCAGTTTATGGGCAGATACGCAGTATTTT
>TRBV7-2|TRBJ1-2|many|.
CASSPTPYGYTF
TGTGCCAGCAGCCCGACCCCCTATGGCTACACCTTC
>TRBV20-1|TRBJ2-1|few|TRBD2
CSARTLAGGDVEQFF
TGCAGTGCCCGTACCCTAGCGGGGGGGGACGTGGAGCAGTTCTTC
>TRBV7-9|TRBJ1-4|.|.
CASSLVGVGEKLFF
TGTGCCAGCAGCTTAGTAGGGGTAGGAGAAAAACTGTTTTTT
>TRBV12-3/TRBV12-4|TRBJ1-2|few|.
CASSFSGASLAYGYTF
TGTGCCAGCAGTTTTTCGGGGGCCTCCTTGGCGTATGGCTACACCTTC
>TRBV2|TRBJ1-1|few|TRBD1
CASTDRVGTEAFF
TGTGCCAGCACCGACAGGGTGGGGACTGAAGCTTTCTTT
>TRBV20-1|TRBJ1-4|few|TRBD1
CSAREDRVLPKLFF
TGCAGTGCGCGCGAGGACAGGGTTCTTCCAAAACTGTTTTTT
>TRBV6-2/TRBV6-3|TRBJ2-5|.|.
CASSYGQGQTQYF
TGTGCCAGCAGTTACGGGCAGGGGCAGACCCAGTACTTC
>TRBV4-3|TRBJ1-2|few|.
CASSQDFGGYTF
TGCGCCAGCAGCCAAGATTTCGGTGGCTACACCTTC